A single sample is the source of the 32 T cell receptor beta chains below, sequenced in a study of shared clonotypes between healthy human individuals. Measured with immunoSEQ multiplex PCR; TCRdb has only the in-frame clones, and not every one. The sample lists some 2.4 million clones, 93% occurring once. The sequenced material came from naive CD4+ T cells from PBMCs. Sample subset: CD45RA+ positively selected. The source is a man younger than 30 in good health. Some clones in this sample may be carry-over from other donors' samples.

The chain recombines TRBV6-1 with TRBJ1-5; 8 nucleotides align to TRBD1. Germline assignment: CDR1 MNHNS and CDR2 SASEGT. The V segment lost 2 bases and the J segment 9 bases; nucleotides outside the gene matches: 21. The CDR3 is made up of 19 amino acids. The CDR3 protein is CASSERWTGYGGRVWPQHF. The CDR3 DNA reads as TGTGCCAGCAGTGAAAGGTGGACAGGGTATGGGGGTCGGGTATGGCCCCAGCATTTT.

The rearrangement joins TRBV15 to TRBJ2-7; TRBD1 is a possible D gene (5 bases). Trimming stripped 2 bases from V and 3 bases from J, with 5 bases between. The CDR3 runs 12 residues. CDR1 and CDR2 from the germline V gene are LNHNV and YYDKDF (reference sequence). CDR3 residues: CATSRQGYEQYF. CDR3 bases: TGTGCCACCAGCAGACAGGGCTACGAGCAGTACTTC.

This clone appeared once. CDR3 residues: CASSFNAPSTDTQYF. In nucleotides, the CDR3 is TGTGCCAGCAGCTTTAACGCTCCGAGCACAGATACGCAGTATTTT. The gene calls are TRBV7-3 and TRBJ2-3, with no clear D. V lost 3 bases and J lost 0, with 10 bases in between. CDR3 length equals 15 residues. Germline loops: CDR1 SGHTA, CDR2 FQGTGA.

For the CDR3, the DNA is TGTGCCAGCAGCTTAAGGCTAGGAGTCGGGCGGGATAACAATGAGCAGTTCTTC. Amino acid sequence: CASSLRLGVGRDNNEQFF. The chain employs TRBV7-3 and TRBJ2-1, with D perhaps TRBD2 (6 bases). Germline lookup yields CDR1 SGHTA and CDR2 FQGTGA. The germline V and J ends were trimmed by 1 base and 5 bases, with 21 bases remaining between them. This CDR3 region has 18 residues.

The chain joins TRBV5-4 to TRBJ2-1; no clear D gene. The CDR3 is 19 residues long. V was cut by 4 bases and J by 0 bases, with 23 bases left in between. Germline V gene sequence: CDR1 SGHNT, CDR2 YYREEE (reference sequence). CDR3 in amino acids: CASSQGIENWPSSYNEQFF. The CDR3 region has the DNA TGTGCCAGCAGCCAAGGTATCGAGAATTGGCCGAGCTCCTACAATGAGCAGTTCTTC.

J is TRBJ2-7 and V is TRBV6-6; D possibly uses TRBD1 or TRBD2 (5 bases each). The germline V gene encodes CDR1 MNHNY and CDR2 SVGAGI (reference sequence). V lost 4 bases and J lost 6, with 16 bases in between. The CDR3 is made up of 14 amino acids. CDR3 coding DNA: TGTGCCAGCAGTTTACAGATCGGGGCAGGCGAGCAGTACTTC. It is translated as CASSLQIGAGEQYF.

The chain couples TRBV29-1 to TRBJ2-4; D may be TRBD2 (6 bases). Between the trimmed V and J ends, which lost 6 bases and 8 bases, there was a span of 20 bases. Germline CDR1 reads SQVTM; CDR2 reads ANQGSEA. This CDR3 is 14 amino acids long. CDR3 bases: TGCAGCGTATCGGAGAGCCCTGGAGGGGACATTCAGTACTTC. It specifies CSVSESPGGDIQYF.

The CDR3 DNA reads as TGTGCCTTTTGGGGGGCAGATACGCAGTATTTT. It specifies CAFWGADTQYF. The genes are TRBV30 and TRBJ2-3; D may be TRBD2 (6 bases). This CDR3 is built from 11 residues. The V end was cut by 7 bases, the J end by 4 bases, with 9 bases between. Germline V gene lookup returns CDR1 GTSNPN and CDR2 SVGIG (reference sequence).

This rearrangement joins TRBV6-1 to TRBJ1-3; D is undetermined. The V gene lost 8 bases and the J gene lost 0 bases, with 14 bases spanning the gap. CDR3 length: 15 residues. Germline V lookup: CDR1 MNHNS, CDR2 SASEGT. The CDR3 sequence: CASYSPVDSGNTIYF. DNA for the CDR3: TGTGCCAGCTACTCGCCCGTCGACTCTGGAAACACCATATATTTT.

Remarks on this clone: Other nucleotide sequences in the sample specify the same CDR3. V gene TRBV5-1 combines with J gene TRBJ2-2, with D hard to call. This CDR3 has 13 amino acids. Germline V lookup: CDR1 SGHRS, CDR2 YFSETQ. Trimming stripped 0 bases from V and 5 bases from J, with 5 bases between. The CDR3 sequence is CASSLDRTGELFF. The DNA for the CDR3 is TGCGCCAGCAGCTTGGACCGTACCGGGGAGCTGTTTTTT.

J is TRBJ2-7 and V is TRBV29-1; maybe TRBD2 (6 bases). The CDR3 runs to 13 residues. Trimming left V 6 bases short and J 0 bases short, with 12 bases between. Germline values: CDR1 SQVTM, CDR2 ANQGSEA. CDR3 residues: CSVLDYPSYEQYF. CDR3 nucleotide sequence: TGCAGCGTCTTGGACTACCCCTCCTACGAGCAGTACTTC.

V gene TRBV6-1 combines with J gene TRBJ1-1; 7 bases fit TRBD1. CDR1 and CDR2 (germline): MNHNS, SASEGT. The CDR3 totals 12 residues. With V trimmed by 11 bases and J by 3 bases, 6 bases remained unmatched. Here the CDR3 reads CAEQGWDTEAFF. CDR3 DNA sequence: TGTGCCGAACAGGGGTGGGACACTGAAGCTTTCTTT.

This clone was counted a single time. The chain employs TRBV5-6 and TRBJ1-6; D unresolved. The CDR3 totals 16 residues. Trimming shortened V by 1 base and J by 0 bases, and 8 bases separated the two germline ends. Germline V CDR1 and CDR2: SGHDT, YYEEEE. CDR3 sequence reads: CASSLFGSSYNSPLHF. CDR3 bases: TGTGCCAGCAGCTTGTTCGGGAGCTCCTATAATTCACCCCTCCACTTT. Full variable domain (remainder filled in from reference TRBV5-6 and TRBJ1-6): DAGVTQSPTHLIKTRGQQVTLRCSPKSGHDTVSWYQQALGQGPQFIFQYYEEEERQRGNFPDRFSGHQFPNYSSELNVNALLLGDSALYLCASSLFGSSYNSPLHFGNGTRLTVT.

The V and J genes are TRBV11-2 and TRBJ2-7; D uncertain. This CDR3 contains 14 residues. V dropped 4 bases and J dropped 5 bases, with 15 bases sitting between them. The V gene's germline CDR1 is SGHAT and CDR2 FQNNGV. In DNA form, the CDR3 reads TGTGCCAGCAGCTCAGCTATTCCGTTTGACGAGCAGTACTTC. This gives the protein CASSSAIPFDEQYF.

The V gene is TRBV2, the J gene TRBJ2-1, with D hard to call. The CDR3 loop spans 11 amino acids. V lost 6 bases and J 10 bases, leaving 10 bases between the germline ends. CDR1 is SNHLY and CDR2 is FYNNEI in the germline V gene. The CDR3 sequence: CASRWSVEQFF. In nucleotides, the CDR3 is TGTGCCAGCAGATGGAGCGTAGAGCAGTTCTTC.

The V gene is TRBV18, the J gene TRBJ2-7; TRBD2 is a possible D gene (6 bases). The CDR3 has 16 residues. Trimming pared 2 bases from V and 5 bases from J, leaving 19 bases between. Looked up from germline, CDR1 is KGHSH and CDR2 is LQKENI. The CDR3 DNA reads as TGTGCCAGCTCACCAGGAGTCGGAGGGTTTAAGGACGAGCAGTACTTC. This translates into CASSPGVGGFKDEQYF.

J is TRBJ1-5 and V is TRBV5-5; the D gene is possibly TRBD1 (5 bases). CDR1 SGHKS and CDR2 YYEKEE come from the germline V gene (reference sequence). Trimming took 0 bases from V and 0 from J, leaving 16 bases between them. The CDR3 is 18 amino acids. The CDR3 DNA sequence: TGTGCCAGCAGCTTGGACTGGAGGGGATTCTATAGCAATCAGCCCCAGCATTTT. Its translation is CASSLDWRGFYSNQPQHF.

Remarks on this clone: Additional DNA sequences in this sample encode the identical CDR3. This rearrangement joins TRBV6-5 to TRBJ1-5, with D tentatively TRBD1 (6 bases). This CDR3 spans 14 amino acids. Germline V gene sequence: CDR1 MNHEY, CDR2 SVGAGI. V lost 0 bases, J lost 5 bases, and 8 bases lay in between. The chain's CDR3 is CASSYSRGDQPQHF. The CDR3 DNA reads TGTGCCAGCAGTTACTCAAGGGGGGATCAGCCCCAGCATTTT.

The rearrangement uses TRBV7-3 and TRBJ2-2, with a weak D call TRBD1 (5 bases). In germline, CDR1 is SGHTA, CDR2 FQGTGA. CDR3 length: 16 amino acids. Trimming cost V 3 bases and J 0 bases, with 11 bases left between them. The CDR3 reads CASSFGANSNTGELFF. In DNA form, the CDR3 reads TGTGCCAGCAGCTTTGGGGCGAACTCGAACACCGGGGAGCTGTTTTTT.

The rearrangement joins TRBV28 to TRBJ2-7; D may match TRBD1 or TRBD2 (5 bases each). This CDR3 region has 15 residues. The germline CDR1 and CDR2 sequences are MDHEN and SYDVKM. Trimming removed 5 bases from V and 4 bases from J, with 18 bases in between. The CDR3 nucleotides read TGTGCCAGCAGTCAACCGGGGCGCTCCCCATACGAGCAGTACTTC. This translates into CASSQPGRSPYEQYF.

The chain has TRBV6-6 and TRBJ2-7; TRBD1 might be the D (7 bases). V shed 0 bases and J shed 7 bases, with 16 bases lying between them. CDR1 and CDR2 from the germline V gene are MNHNY and SVGAGI (reference sequence). This CDR3 has 15 residues. The CDR3 sequence: CASSYSATQGGEQYF. The CDR3 bases are TGTGCCAGCAGTTACTCTGCTACTCAGGGGGGAGAGCAGTACTTC.

The CDR3 sequence: CASSSADWRTYEQYF. CDR3 in DNA: TGTGCCAGCAGTTCCGCGGACTGGAGAACCTACGAGCAGTACTTC. V and J are TRBV28 and TRBJ2-7, with D possibly being TRBD2 (5 bases). Germline values: CDR1 MDHEN, CDR2 SYDVKM. This CDR3 has 15 amino acids. Trimming took 4 bases from V and 2 from J, leaving 15 bases between them.

The chain employs TRBV15 and TRBJ1-4, with TRBD1 matching over 7 bases. From germline, CDR1 is LNHNV and CDR2 YYDKDF (reference sequence). This CDR3 contains 14 residues. The J segment lost 8 bases and the V segment lost 0 bases, leaving 3 bases of the junction unmatched. CDR3 region: CATSREGTDEKLFF. The CDR3, as DNA: TGTGCCACCAGCAGAGAAGGGACAGACGAAAAACTGTTTTTT.

The gene calls are TRBV21-1 and TRBJ2-2; TRBD2, the table's D call, lacks a check against the DNA. TRBV21-1 is a recognized pseudogene. This CDR3 is built from 16 residues. The CDR3 region is CASSKGRGPNTGELFF. The CDR3 bases are TGTGCCAGCAGCAAAGGGCGGGGTCCGAACACCGGGGAGCTGTTTTTT.

This sequence joins TRBV6-5 and TRBJ2-7; no clear D gene. V lost 2 bases and J lost 1, with 9 bases in between. CDR1 and CDR2 (germline): MNHEY, SVGAGI. The CDR3 consists of 14 residues. CDR3 residues: CASSYPKGSYEQYF. The DNA for the CDR3 is TGTGCCAGCAGTTACCCGAAAGGGTCCTACGAGCAGTACTTC.

The chain joins TRBV7-3 to TRBJ1-2; perhaps TRBD1 as D (5 bases). This CDR3 is built from 13 residues. V gave up 2 bases and J gave up 8 bases, with 12 bases separating them. CDR1 and CDR2 from the germline V gene are SGHTA and FQGTGA. The CDR3 sequence is CASSLSGEGGYTF. Written as DNA, the CDR3 is TGTGCCAGCAGCTTATCAGGCGAGGGGGGCTACACCTTC.

This chain connects TRBV6-1 to TRBJ2-3, with TRBD2 matching 11 bases. After removal of 4 bases from V and 2 bases from J, the junction contained 5 bases not matched to a gene. Germline assignment: CDR1 MNHNS and CDR2 SASEGT. This CDR3 is built from 16 residues. In DNA form, the CDR3 reads TGTGCCAGCAGTGGGACTAGCGGGCATTACACAGATACGCAGTATTTT. Amino acid sequence: CASSGTSGHYTDTQYF.

This clone is a singleton in its sample. The V and J genes are TRBV28 and TRBJ1-1; D gene unclear. CDR1 is MDHEN, CDR2 SYDVKM, per germline. CDR3 size: 17 residues. The V and J ends lost 2 bases and 2 bases respectively, with 18 bases between them. DNA of the CDR3: TGTGCCAGCAGTTTACTAGGGTTCGTCGTGTTTAACACTGAAGCTTTCTTT. Translation gives CASSLLGFVVFNTEAFF.

V gene TRBV6-1 combines with J gene TRBJ2-5; D unresolved. Trimming took 4 bases from V and 5 from J, leaving 11 bases between them. This CDR3 is 13 amino acids long. The germline CDR1 and CDR2 sequences are MNHNS and SASEGT. The CDR3 region is CASSGGLEETQYF. The CDR3 nucleotides are TGTGCCAGCAGTGGGGGTTTGGAGGAGACCCAGTACTTC.

The chain employs TRBV18 and TRBJ2-2, with D unclear. The CDR3 runs 16 residues. V lost 3 bases and J 5 bases, leaving 16 bases between the germline ends. Germline CDR1 KGHSH, CDR2 LQKENI. CDR3 coding DNA: TGTGCCAGCTCACCCCTTCTACCCTCCCAGACCGGGGAGCTGTTTTTT. This gives the protein CASSPLLPSQTGELFF.

The chain has TRBV5-1 and TRBJ2-1; D is perhaps TRBD1 or TRBD2 (5 bases each). Trimming took off 7 bases at V and 5 bases at J, with 16 bases between the two ends. Germline loops: CDR1 SGHRS, CDR2 YFSETQ. There are 14 residues in the CDR3. The CDR3 loop reads CASGGRGSNNEQFF. DNA for the CDR3: TGCGCCAGCGGAGGAAGGGGATCCAACAATGAGCAGTTCTTC.

CDR3 amino acids: CASSLAGARGAYEQYF. The CDR3 DNA sequence: TGTGCCAGCAGCTTAGCAGGGGCTAGAGGGGCCTACGAGCAGTACTTC. The V call is TRBV7-2, the J call TRBJ2-7; D is tentatively TRBD1 or TRBD2 (5 bases each). CDR1 and CDR2 (germline): SGHTA, FQGNSA. The CDR3 has 16 amino acids. V was trimmed by 0 bases and J by 2 bases, leaving 14 bases between them.